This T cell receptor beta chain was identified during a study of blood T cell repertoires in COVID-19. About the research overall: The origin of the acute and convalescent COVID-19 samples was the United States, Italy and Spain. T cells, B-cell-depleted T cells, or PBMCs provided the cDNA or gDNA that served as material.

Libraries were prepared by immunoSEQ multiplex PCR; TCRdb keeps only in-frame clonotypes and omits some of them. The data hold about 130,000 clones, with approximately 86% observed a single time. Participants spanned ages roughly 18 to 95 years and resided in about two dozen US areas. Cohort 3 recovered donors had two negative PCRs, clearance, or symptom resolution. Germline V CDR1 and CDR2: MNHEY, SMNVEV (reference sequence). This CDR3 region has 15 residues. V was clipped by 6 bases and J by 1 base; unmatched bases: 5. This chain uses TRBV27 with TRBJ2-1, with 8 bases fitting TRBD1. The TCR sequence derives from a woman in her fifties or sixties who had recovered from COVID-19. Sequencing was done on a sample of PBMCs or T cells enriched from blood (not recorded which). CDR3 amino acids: CASSDRGFSYNEQFF. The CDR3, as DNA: TGTGCCAGCAGCGACAGGGGTTTTTCCTACAATGAGCAGTTCTTC.